What follows are 7 T cell receptor beta chains derived from one specimen sequenced in a study of control samples from healthy donors and cancer patients. Using immunoSEQ multiplex PCR, the repertoire was profiled, and TCRdb retains in-frame clones only, with some absent. The profile shows about 82,000 clones, over 75% of them singletons. Sequenced: blood. The receptors were gathered from a man between 45 and 60 years old in good health.

The chain recombines TRBV5-4 with TRBJ2-3; 13 positions match TRBD2. The germline gives CDR1 SGHNT, CDR2 YYREEE (reference sequence). The junction had 6 bases not matched to a gene; V was cut back by 3 bases and J by 2 bases. The CDR3 consists of 17 residues. CDR3 bases: TGTGCCAGCAGCTACCCGGGACTAGCGGGACTCACAGATACGCAGTATTTT. Protein product: CASSYPGLAGLTDTQYF.

This rearrangement joins TRBV5-1 to TRBJ2-3; D gene unclear. The CDR3 length is 13 residues. Looked up from germline, CDR1 is SGHRS and CDR2 is YFSETQ. The germline V and J ends were trimmed by 0 bases and 6 bases, with 8 bases remaining between them. CDR3 sequence reads: CASSLDVPDTQYF. CDR3 nucleotide sequence: TGCGCCAGCAGCTTGGATGTTCCGGATACGCAGTATTTT.

This clone was seen only a few times. The chain has TRBV10-3 and TRBJ1-1; D possibly corresponds to TRBD1 (6 bases). The CDR3 runs to 14 residues. The germline V gene encodes CDR1 ENHRY and CDR2 SYGVKD. The ends were cut back, 6 bases at V and 3 bases at J, with 14 bases in the middle. The CDR3 reads CAIRRGGQDTEAFF. DNA for the CDR3: TGTGCCATCAGGAGGGGGGGGCAGGACACTGAAGCTTTCTTT.

This clone was picked up a small number of times. The chain recombines TRBV28 with TRBJ1-1, with a possible D match to TRBD1 (5 bases). Germline lookup yields CDR1 MDHEN and CDR2 SYDVKM. The CDR3 length is 13 residues. Deletions cut 3 bases from V and 5 bases from J, with 10 bases between. For the CDR3, the DNA is TGTGCCAGCAGTTTCCCGCAGGGAACTGAAGCTTTCTTT. Protein sequence: CASSFPQGTEAFF.

J is TRBJ2-7 and V is TRBV5-1, with 9 positions matching TRBD2. Trimming removed 0 bases from V and 6 bases from J; junction bases left unmatched: 10. The CDR3 has 16 residues. The germline CDR1 and CDR2 sequences are SGHRS and YFSETQ. The CDR3 DNA reads TGCGCCAGCAGCTTGGAGTTTGGCGGGAGGGCCGGCGAGCAGTACTTC. It codes for CASSLEFGGRAGEQYF.

The V and J genes are TRBV30 and TRBJ2-1, with D maybe TRBD2 (6 bases). V was trimmed by 1 base and J by 8 bases, leaving 12 bases between them. The CDR3 contains 13 residues. CDR1 GTSNPN and CDR2 SVGIG come from the germline V gene (reference sequence). CDR3 amino acids: CAWSGRGGHEQFF. CDR3 in DNA: TGTGCCTGGAGTGGGCGGGGCGGGCATGAGCAGTTCTTC.

This chain uses TRBV4-2 with TRBJ2-1; 8 positions agree with TRBD1. Trimming took 0 bases from V and 3 from J; bases not matched to a gene: 4. The CDR3 has 16 amino acids. CDR1 is LGHNA and CDR2 is YNFKEQ in the germline V gene. The CDR3 DNA sequence: TGTGCCAGCAGCCAAGATACAGGGGGAAACTACAATGAGCAGTTCTTC. Translated: CASSQDTGGNYNEQFF.